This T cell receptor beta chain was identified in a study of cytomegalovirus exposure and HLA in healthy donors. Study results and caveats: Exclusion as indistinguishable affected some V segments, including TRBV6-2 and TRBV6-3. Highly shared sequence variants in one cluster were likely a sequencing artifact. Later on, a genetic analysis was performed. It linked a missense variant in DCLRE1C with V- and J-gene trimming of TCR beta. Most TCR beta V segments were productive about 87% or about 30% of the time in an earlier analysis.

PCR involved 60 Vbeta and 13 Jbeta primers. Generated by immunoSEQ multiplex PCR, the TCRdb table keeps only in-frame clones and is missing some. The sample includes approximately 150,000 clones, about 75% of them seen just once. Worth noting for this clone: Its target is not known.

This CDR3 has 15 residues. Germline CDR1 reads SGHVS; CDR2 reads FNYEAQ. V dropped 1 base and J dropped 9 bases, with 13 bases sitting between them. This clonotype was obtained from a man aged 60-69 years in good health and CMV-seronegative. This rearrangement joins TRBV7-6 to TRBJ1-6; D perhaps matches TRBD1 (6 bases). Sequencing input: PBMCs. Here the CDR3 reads CASSLGGGLASPLHF. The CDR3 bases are TGTGCCAGCAGCTTAGGAGGGGGATTGGCTTCACCCCTCCACTTT.